This section outlines one T cell receptor beta chain sequence together with its context. The germline CDR1 and CDR2 sequences are LNHDA and SQIVND (reference sequence). The V and J ends lost 3 bases and 0 bases respectively, with 2 bases between them. This CDR3 has 12 residues. These data originate in a study of blood T cell repertoires in COVID-19. Measured with immunoSEQ multiplex PCR; TCRdb has only the in-frame clones, and not every one. The table has just under 50,000 clones, 86% seen once. Material: peripheral blood. The receptor was derived from a human donor in a cohort sampled during active COVID-19. The chain uses TRBV19 and TRBJ1-2; D is unresolved. The DNA of the CDR3 is TGTGCCAGTAGTATCACTAACTATGGCTACACCTTC. This gives the protein CASSITNYGYTF.